What follows is one TCR beta chain and its context. Its antigen is not known. Amplifying from RNA transcripts, the study obtained TCR beta CDR3 regions. The first round was an RT-PCR with HTBI primers, and the second round was a multiplex PCR. TCRdb re-called the multiplex PCR reads through MiXCR, storing one row per CDR3 protein. This repertoire shows tens of thousands of distinct CDR3 sequences, roughly half found once; its top ten account for 4.7%. Other autoimmune diseases, uncontrolled infections, pregnancy and lactation each led to patient exclusion. The sample comes from a study of Graves' ophthalmopathy and Graves' hyperthyroidism. General study results and limits: A model of 13 signatures distinguished ophthalmopathy from stable hyperthyroidism at about 86% sensitivity and approximately 81% specificity.

The CDR3 runs to 13 residues. Looked up from germline, CDR1 is SGHTA and CDR2 is FQGTGA. V lost 3 bases to trimming and J lost 7 bases, with 10 bases between them. The receptor's source is an adult woman with Graves' ophthalmopathy. The rearrangement joins TRBV7-3 to TRBJ2-1, with D perhaps matching TRBD2 (6 bases). The sequencing sample was made of peripheral blood. DNA of the CDR3: TGTGCCAGCAGCTTGCTAGCGCGAAATGAGCAGTTCTTC. It encodes CASSLLARNEQFF.